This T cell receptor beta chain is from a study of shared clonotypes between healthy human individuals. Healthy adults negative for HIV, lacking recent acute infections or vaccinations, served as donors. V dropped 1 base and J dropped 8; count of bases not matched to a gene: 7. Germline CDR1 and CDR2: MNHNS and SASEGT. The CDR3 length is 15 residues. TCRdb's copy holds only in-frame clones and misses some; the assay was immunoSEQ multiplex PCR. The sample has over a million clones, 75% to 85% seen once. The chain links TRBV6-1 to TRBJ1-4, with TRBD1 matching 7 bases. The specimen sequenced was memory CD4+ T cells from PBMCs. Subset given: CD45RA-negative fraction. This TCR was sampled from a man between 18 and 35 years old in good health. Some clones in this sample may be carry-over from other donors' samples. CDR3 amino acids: CASSEGSGGREKLFF. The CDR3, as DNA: TGTGCCAGCAGTGAAGGTTCAGGGGGGCGAGAAAAACTGTTTTTT.